Following are 8 T cell receptor beta chains from one sample sequenced in a study of CD8+ T cells in alopecia areata (dated by TCRdb to 2016 to 2019). To prepare the library, the immunoSEQ multiplex PCR assay was applied. RNA was extracted from all samples and reverse transcribed into cDNA as template for TCR sequencing. The table comes from immuneACCESS by way of TCRdb, which keeps in-frame sequences with V and J called. Part of the clones is missing from these tables; in studies checked, under half for an unresolved V gene and the rest for unknown reasons. The sample profile shows 100,000 to 150,000 clones; under 65% of them were found once. The ten most abundant clones make up more than 5% of the sample. The time point label, as the study defines it: about 4 weeks on oral tofacitinib. In light of the paper, this sample's treatment or condition label describes: oral pan-JAK inhibitor, 5-10 mg twice daily.

Sample: CD4+ T cells sorted from blood, taken at week 4, from a patient treated with tofacitinib. All receptors derive from a human donor with alopecia areata.

The V and J genes are TRBV5-1 and TRBJ2-2; TRBD2 might be the D (6 bases). The CDR3 covers 14 residues. Deletions cut 2 bases from V and 6 bases from J, with 11 bases between. Germline V CDR1 and CDR2: SGHRS, YFSETQ. This CDR3 reads CASSFDGSAGELFF. CDR3 sequence (DNA): TGCGCCAGCAGCTTCGACGGGAGTGCCGGGGAGCTGTTTTTT.

Turning to this clone: Without the conserved terminal phenylalanine or tryptophan, this CDR3 likely stems from a read error. The limits of the CDR3 on the DNA are not certain, so only TCRdb's listed CDR3 is given. The CDR3 sequence: CASSFRCEA. The chain joins TRBV7-7 to TRBJ1-4. With termini counted, the CDR3 has 9 amino acids. The germline V gene has CDR1 SSHAT and CDR2 FNYEAQ (reference sequence).

V usage is TRBV7-9 and J usage is TRBJ1-2; TRBD1 might be the D (6 bases). V lost 1 base to trimming and J lost 8 bases, with 8 bases between them. The length of the CDR3 is 12 residues. Germline lookup yields CDR1 SEHNR and CDR2 FQNEAQ (reference sequence). CDR3 in amino acids: CASSLGQEGYTF. The CDR3 nucleotides read TGTGCCAGCAGCTTAGGACAGGAAGGCTACACCTTC. The complete variable domain, with remaining parts taken from reference TRBV7-9 and TRBJ1-2, reads DTGVSQNPRHKITKRGQNVTFRCDPISEHNRLYWYRQTLGQGPEFLTYFQNEAQLEKSRLLSDRFSAERPKGSFSTLEIQRTEQGDSAMYLCASSLGQEGYTFGSGTRLTVV.

In DNA form, the CDR3 reads TGTGCCAGCAGTTCTAATCGTCAAGGAGGCACGCAGTATTTT. Translating gives CASSSNRQGGTQYF. The V call is TRBV11-2, the J call TRBJ2-3; possible D gene TRBD2, 5 bases. Germline V CDR1 and CDR2: SGHAT, FQNNGV. The CDR3 has 14 amino acids. Trimming took off 6 bases at V and 9 bases at J, with 19 bases between the two ends.

The rearrangement uses TRBV30 and TRBJ2-3; D is unresolved. V was pared by 2 bases and J by 6 bases, with 12 bases between. This CDR3 is built from 13 residues. Germline CDR1 and CDR2: GTSNPN and SVGIG (reference sequence). CDR3 region: CAWSPSLADTQYF. CDR3 nucleotides: TGTGCCTGGAGTCCCTCCTTGGCCGATACGCAGTATTTT.

The rearrangement links TRBV4-1 to TRBJ1-2, with 10 positions matching TRBD1. CDR1 MGHRA and CDR2 YSYEKL come from the germline V gene. The CDR3 runs 17 residues. Trimming removed 0 bases from V and 8 bases from J; junction bases left unmatched: 12. This chain's CDR3 is CASSQDPGGTGDRGYTF. CDR3 nucleotide sequence: TGCGCCAGCAGCCAAGATCCGGGCGGGACAGGGGATCGGGGCTACACCTTC.

The chain uses TRBV7-2 and TRBJ1-2, with D hard to call. The V gene's germline CDR1 is SGHTA and CDR2 FQGNSA. V lost 5 bases and J 4 bases, leaving 11 bases between the germline ends. The CDR3 is 13 amino acids. The CDR3 DNA sequence: TGTGCCAGCAGCGACTACCGATTCTATGGCTACACCTTC. Residues: CASSDYRFYGYTF.

Only a few counts were recorded for this clone. The V call is TRBV5-1, the J call TRBJ2-5; the D gene is possibly TRBD1 (5 bases). Germline CDR1 is SGHRS and CDR2 is YFSETQ. The CDR3 has 17 amino acids. The germline V and J ends were trimmed by 3 bases and 4 bases, with 22 bases remaining between them. The CDR3 region has the DNA TGCGCCAGCAGCTATACGCCCAGTGACAGCACGGGAGAGACCCAGTACTTC. It codes for CASSYTPSDSTGETQYF.